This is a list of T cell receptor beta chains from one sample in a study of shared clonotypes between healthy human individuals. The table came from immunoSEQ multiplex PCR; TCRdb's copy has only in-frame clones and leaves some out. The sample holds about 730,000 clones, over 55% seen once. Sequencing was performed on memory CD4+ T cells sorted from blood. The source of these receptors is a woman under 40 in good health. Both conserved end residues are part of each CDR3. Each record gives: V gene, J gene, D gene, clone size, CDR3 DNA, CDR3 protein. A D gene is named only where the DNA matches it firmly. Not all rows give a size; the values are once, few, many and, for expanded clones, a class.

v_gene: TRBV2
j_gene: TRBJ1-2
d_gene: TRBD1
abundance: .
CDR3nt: TGTGCCAGCAGTACCGGGACAGGGAGTACGCACGGCTACACCTTC
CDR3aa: CASSTGTGSTHGYTF

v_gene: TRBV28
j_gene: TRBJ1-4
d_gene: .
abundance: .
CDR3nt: TGTGCCAGCAGGGACGCTGTTCGTGAAAAACTGTTTTTT
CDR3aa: CASRDAVREKLFF

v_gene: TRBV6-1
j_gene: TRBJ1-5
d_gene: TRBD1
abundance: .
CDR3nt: TGTGCCAGCAGACCGGGACAGCTAAATCAGCCCCAGCATTTT
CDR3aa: CASRPGQLNQPQHF

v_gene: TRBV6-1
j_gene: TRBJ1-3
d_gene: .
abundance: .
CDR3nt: TGTGCCAGCAGTGGGACAAACGGAAACACCATATATTTT
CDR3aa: CASSGTNGNTIYF

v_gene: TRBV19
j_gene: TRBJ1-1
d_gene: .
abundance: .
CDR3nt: TGTGCCAGTAGTATAGTTCGGGACGGGGGCACTGAAGCTTTCTTT
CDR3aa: CASSIVRDGGTEAFF

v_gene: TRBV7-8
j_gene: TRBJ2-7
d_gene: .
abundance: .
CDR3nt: TGTGCCAGCAGCTTAAGCGGAAGCCCCGCCTACGAGCAGTACTTC
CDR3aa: CASSLSGSPAYEQYF

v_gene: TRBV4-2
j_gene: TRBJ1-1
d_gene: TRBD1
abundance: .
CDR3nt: TGTGCCAGCAGCGAGACAGGGGGCCGGATTCTTAAAGCTTTCTTT
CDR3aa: CASSETGGRILKAFF

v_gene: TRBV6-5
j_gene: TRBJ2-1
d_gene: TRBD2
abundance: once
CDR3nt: TGTGCCAGCAGTCCGGGGACTAGCGGGGTCAATGAGCAGTTCTTC
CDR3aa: CASSPGTSGVNEQFF

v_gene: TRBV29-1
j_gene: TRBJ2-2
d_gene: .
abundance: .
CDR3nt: TGCAGCGTTGTTATACTCCCGAACACCGGGGAGCTGTTTTTT
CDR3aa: CSVVILPNTGELFF

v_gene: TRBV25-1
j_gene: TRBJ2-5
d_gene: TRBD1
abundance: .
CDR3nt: TGTGCCAGCAGTGAATTGGACAGGACCGGTTTGCAGACCCAGTACTTC
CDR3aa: CASSELDRTGLQTQYF

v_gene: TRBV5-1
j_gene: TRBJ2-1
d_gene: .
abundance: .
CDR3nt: TGCGCCAGCAGTTCGGACTCCCACTCCTACAATGAGCAGTTCTTC
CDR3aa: CASSSDSHSYNEQFF

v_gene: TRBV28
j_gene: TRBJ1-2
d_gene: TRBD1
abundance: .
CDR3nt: TGTGCCAGCAGTTTTTCTGGACAGGAGTATGGCTACACCTTC
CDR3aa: CASSFSGQEYGYTF

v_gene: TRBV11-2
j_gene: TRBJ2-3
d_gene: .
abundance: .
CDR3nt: TGTGCCAGCAGCTCTCGAGGAGGGATAGATACGCAGTATTTT
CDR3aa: CASSSRGGIDTQYF

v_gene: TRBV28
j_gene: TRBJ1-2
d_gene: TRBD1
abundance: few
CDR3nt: TGTGCCAGCAGCTTGGACAGGGTAGACTATGGCTACACCTTC
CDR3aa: CASSLDRVDYGYTF

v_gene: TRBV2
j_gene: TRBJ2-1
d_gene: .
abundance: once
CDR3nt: TGTGCCAGCAGTGGCTGGACGTATAGCGAGCAGTTCTTC
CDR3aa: CASSGWTYSEQFF

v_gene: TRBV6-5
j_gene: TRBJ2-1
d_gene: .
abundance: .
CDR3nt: TGTGCCAGCAGTCGCCTCAATGAGCAGTTCTTC
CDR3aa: CASSRLNEQFF

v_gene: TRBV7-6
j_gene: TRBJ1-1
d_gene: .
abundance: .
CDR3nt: TGTGCCAGCGGTCGAGACACTGAAGCTTTCTTT
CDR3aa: CASGRDTEAFF

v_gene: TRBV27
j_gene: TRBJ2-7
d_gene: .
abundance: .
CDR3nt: TGTGCCAGCAGTTTATCAGGGGATAGCGTACCCTACGAGCAGTACTTC
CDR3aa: CASSLSGDSVPYEQYF

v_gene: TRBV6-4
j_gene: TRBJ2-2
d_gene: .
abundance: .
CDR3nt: TGTGCCAGCAGTGACCCTATTGGGGACACCGGGGAGCTGTTTTTT
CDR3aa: CASSDPIGDTGELFF

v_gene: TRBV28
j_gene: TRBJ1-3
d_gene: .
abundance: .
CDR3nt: TGTGCCAGCAGTTTAGAAGTTGGAAACACCATATATTTT
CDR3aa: CASSLEVGNTIYF

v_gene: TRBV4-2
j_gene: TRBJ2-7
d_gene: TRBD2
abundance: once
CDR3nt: TGTGCCAGCAGCCAAATGGGTAGCGGGAGGAACGAGCAGTACTTC
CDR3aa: CASSQMGSGRNEQYF

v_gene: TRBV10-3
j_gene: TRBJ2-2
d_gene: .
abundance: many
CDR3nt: TGTGCCATCAGGGCACATTCCGTGGTTCCCGGGGAGCTGTTTTTT
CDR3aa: CAIRAHSVVPGELFF

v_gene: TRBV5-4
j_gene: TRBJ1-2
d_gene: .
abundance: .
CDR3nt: TGTGCCAGCAGCTTCCCGATTTTACGTAACGGGGAAAAAGGTGGCTACACCTTC
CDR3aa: CASSFPILRNGEKGGYTF

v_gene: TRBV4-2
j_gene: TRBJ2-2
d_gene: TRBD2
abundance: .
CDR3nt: TGTGCCAGCAGTCTTTTCGGGACTAGCGACACCGGGGAGCTGTTTTTT
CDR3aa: CASSLFGTSDTGELFF

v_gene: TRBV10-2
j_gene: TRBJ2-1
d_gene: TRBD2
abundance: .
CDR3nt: TGCGCCAGCAGTGAACGACTAGCGGGAAGCAGTGAGCAGTTCTTC
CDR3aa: CASSERLAGSSEQFF

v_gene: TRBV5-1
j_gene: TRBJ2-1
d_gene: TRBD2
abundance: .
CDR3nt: TGCGCCAGCATCCCCGGGACTAGTTTTCATGAGCAGTTCTTC
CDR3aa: CASIPGTSFHEQFF

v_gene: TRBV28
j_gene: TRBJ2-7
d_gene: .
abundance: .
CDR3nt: TGTGCCAGCAGTTTAGCTCCCTACGAGCAGTACTTC
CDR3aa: CASSLAPYEQYF

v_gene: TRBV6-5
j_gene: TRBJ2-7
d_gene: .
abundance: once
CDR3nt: TGTGCCAGCAGTTTCCTCCGGACAGCAGACTCCTACGAGCAGTACTTC
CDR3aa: CASSFLRTADSYEQYF

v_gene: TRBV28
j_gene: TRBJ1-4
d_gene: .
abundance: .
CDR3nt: TGTGCCAGCAGTTTATCGGGGGCGTCGTGGTATGAAAAACTGTTTTTT
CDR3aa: CASSLSGASWYEKLFF

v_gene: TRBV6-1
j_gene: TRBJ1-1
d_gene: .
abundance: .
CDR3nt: TGTGCCAGCACTATACAGATGAACACTGAAGCTTTCTTT
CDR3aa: CASTIQMNTEAFF

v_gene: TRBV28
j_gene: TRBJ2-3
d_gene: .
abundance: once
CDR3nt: TGTGCCAGCAGTGGGACACCGAGCACAGATACGCAGTATTTT
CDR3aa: CASSGTPSTDTQYF

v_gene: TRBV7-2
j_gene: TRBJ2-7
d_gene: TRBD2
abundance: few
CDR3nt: TGTGCCAGCAGCTTAGGGACTAGCACAACCTACGAGCAGTACTTC
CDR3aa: CASSLGTSTTYEQYF

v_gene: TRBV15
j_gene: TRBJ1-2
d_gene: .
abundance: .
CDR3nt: TGTGCCACCAGCAGAGAAACCCGCGAGGGGTATGGCTACACCTTC
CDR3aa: CATSRETREGYGYTF

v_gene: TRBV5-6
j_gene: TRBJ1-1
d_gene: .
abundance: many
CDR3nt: TGTGCCAGCAGATTCGGGTCTTTGAACACTGAAGCTTTCTTT
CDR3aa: CASRFGSLNTEAFF

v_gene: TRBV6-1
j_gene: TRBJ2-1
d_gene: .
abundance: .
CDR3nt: TGTGCCAGCAGTAGCGACCCCTCCTACAATGAGCAGTTCTTC
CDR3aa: CASSSDPSYNEQFF

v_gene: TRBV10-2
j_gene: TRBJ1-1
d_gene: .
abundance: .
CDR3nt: TGCGCCAGCGCACCAGCGGACACTGAAGCTTTCTTT
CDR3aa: CASAPADTEAFF

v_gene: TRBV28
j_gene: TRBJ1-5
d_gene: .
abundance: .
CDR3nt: TGTGCCAGCAGTTATTCAGCAGGGGTCCAGCCCCAGCATTTT
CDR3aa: CASSYSAGVQPQHF

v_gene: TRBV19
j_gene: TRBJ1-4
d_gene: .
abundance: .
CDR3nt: TGTGCCAGTAAGGGGGGGACTGCAACTAATGAAAAACTGTTTTTT
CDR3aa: CASKGGTATNEKLFF

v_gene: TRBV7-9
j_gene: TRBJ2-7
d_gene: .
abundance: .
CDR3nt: TGTGCCAGCAGCCAGCCGGGACCGCTCTACGAGCAGTACTTC
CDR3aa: CASSQPGPLYEQYF

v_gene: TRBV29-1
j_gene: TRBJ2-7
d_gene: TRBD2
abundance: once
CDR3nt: TGCAGCGTTGACAATGGCGGGAGTATATACGAGCAGTACTTC
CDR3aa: CSVDNGGSIYEQYF

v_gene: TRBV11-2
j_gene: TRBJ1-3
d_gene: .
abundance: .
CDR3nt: TGTGCCAGCAGCTCCTTTAACAGTGGAGCTGGAAACACCATATATTTT
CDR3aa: CASSSFNSGAGNTIYF

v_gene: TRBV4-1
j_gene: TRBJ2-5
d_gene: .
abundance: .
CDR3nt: TGCGCCAGCAGCCAGCGGGCCCCGCCGACACTAGGTCCAGAGACCCAGTACTTC
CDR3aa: CASSQRAPPTLGPETQYF

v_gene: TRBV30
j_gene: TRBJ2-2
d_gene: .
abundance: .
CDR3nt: TGTGCCTCCAACCTCGACCTTGTCCCCACCGGGGAGCTGTTTTTT
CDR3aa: CASNLDLVPTGELFF

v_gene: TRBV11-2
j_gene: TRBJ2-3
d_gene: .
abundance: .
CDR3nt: TGTGCCAGCAGTTTTAGTTCCAGTAGCACAGATACGCAGTATTTT
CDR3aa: CASSFSSSSTDTQYF

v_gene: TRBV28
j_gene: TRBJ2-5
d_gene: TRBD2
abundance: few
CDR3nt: TGTGCCAGCAGTCCGGGACTAGCGGGAGTTGGGGAGACCCAGTACTTC
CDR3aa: CASSPGLAGVGETQYF